The 5 T cell receptor beta chains below were found in one sample sequenced in a study of spatial heterogeneity in lung cancer. Described time point: sample taken at primary tumor resection. TCRdb re-analysed the 5' RACE reads in MiXCR, keeping a single row per CDR3 protein. The data show some 610 distinct CDR3 sequences, approximately 10% seen once. Specimen: normal lung tissue next to the tumor, collected at surgery. The receptor set was obtained from a male donor with early-stage non-small cell lung cancer.

This clonotype is large in the sample. This sequence joins TRBV29-1 and TRBJ2-5, with a weak D call TRBD2 (7 bases). The CDR3 is 12 residues long. V shed 8 bases and J shed 2 bases, with 12 bases lying between them. Germline CDR1 and CDR2: SQVTM and ANQGSEA. The CDR3 nucleotides read TGCAGCTCACAGGGAGGGCAAGAGACCCAGTACTTC. Protein: CSSQGGQETQYF.

This clonotype rates as large (0.1 to 1%). The chain uses TRBV7-3 and TRBJ2-3; 9 bases agree with TRBD2. The CDR3 is made up of 16 amino acids. Germline V gene data show CDR1 as SGHTA and CDR2 as FQGTGA. After removal of 5 bases from V and 1 base from J, the junction contained 7 bases not matched to a gene. The CDR3 DNA reads as TGTGCCAGCAGCCAGGGGCTAGCGGGGCGCACAGATACGCAGTATTTT. Protein: CASSQGLAGRTDTQYF.

This clonotype is medium-sized by share. V gene TRBV6-6 combines with J gene TRBJ1-4; TRBD1 agrees at 7 bases. After removal of 6 bases from V and 4 bases from J, the junction contained 5 bases not matched to a gene. The CDR3 runs to 14 residues. Germline V CDR1 and CDR2: MNHNY, SVGAGI (reference sequence). In DNA, the CDR3 is TGTGCCAGCAGGTCCGGGACAGTTAATGAAAAACTGTTTTTT. Residues: CASRSGTVNEKLFF.

By share, this clonotype ranks as large (0.1 to 1%). The rearrangement links TRBV5-1 to TRBJ2-2; D is unclear. The germline CDR1 and CDR2 sequences are SGHRS and YFSETQ. The CDR3 totals 15 residues. The V and J ends lost 5 bases and 1 base respectively, with 12 bases between them. The CDR3 reads CASSRRERNTGELFF. The CDR3, as DNA: TGCGCCAGCAGTCGGCGCGAAAGGAACACCGGGGAGCTGTTTTTT.

This clonotype has a single count. The rearrangement links TRBV6-1 to TRBJ2-1, with 8 bases fitting TRBD1. CDR1 and CDR2 from the germline V gene are MNHNS and SASEGT. Trimming cost V 8 bases and J 8 bases; bases outside gene matches: 8. This CDR3 is 13 amino acids long. CDR3 amino acids: CASVRGLFDEQFF. The CDR3 DNA reads TGTGCCAGCGTCAGGGGGCTGTTTGATGAGCAGTTCTTC.